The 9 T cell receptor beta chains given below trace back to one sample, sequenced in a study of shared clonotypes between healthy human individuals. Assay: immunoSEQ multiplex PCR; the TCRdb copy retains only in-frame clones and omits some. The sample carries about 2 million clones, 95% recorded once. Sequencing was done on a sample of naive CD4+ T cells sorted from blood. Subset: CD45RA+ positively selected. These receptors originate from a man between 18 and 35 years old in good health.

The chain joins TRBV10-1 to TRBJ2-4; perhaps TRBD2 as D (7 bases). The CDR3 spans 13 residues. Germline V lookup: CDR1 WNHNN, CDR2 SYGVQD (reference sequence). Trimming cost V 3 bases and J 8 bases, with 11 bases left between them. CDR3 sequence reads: CASSDRGGDIQYF. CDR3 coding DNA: TGCGCCAGCAGTGACAGGGGAGGGGACATTCAGTACTTC.

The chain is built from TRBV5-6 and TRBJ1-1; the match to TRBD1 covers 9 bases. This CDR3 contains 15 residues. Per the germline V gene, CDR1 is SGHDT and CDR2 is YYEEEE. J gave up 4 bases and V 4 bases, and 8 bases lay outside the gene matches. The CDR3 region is CASSLGQGLSTEAFF. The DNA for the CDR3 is TGTGCCAGCAGCCTGGGACAGGGCTTAAGCACTGAAGCTTTCTTT.

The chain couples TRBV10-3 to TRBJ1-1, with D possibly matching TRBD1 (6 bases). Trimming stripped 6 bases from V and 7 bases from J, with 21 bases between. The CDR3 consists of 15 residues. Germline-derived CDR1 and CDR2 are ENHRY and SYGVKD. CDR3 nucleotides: TGTGCCATCAGCAAACAGGGCCCCAATCAGGGTGAAGCTTTCTTT. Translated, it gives CAISKQGPNQGEAFF.

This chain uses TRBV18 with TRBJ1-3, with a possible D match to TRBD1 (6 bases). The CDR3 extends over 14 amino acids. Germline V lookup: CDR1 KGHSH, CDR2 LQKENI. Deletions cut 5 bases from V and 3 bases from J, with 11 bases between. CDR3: CASSGGLDGNTIYF. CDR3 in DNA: TGTGCCAGCTCAGGGGGCCTCGATGGAAACACCATATATTTT.

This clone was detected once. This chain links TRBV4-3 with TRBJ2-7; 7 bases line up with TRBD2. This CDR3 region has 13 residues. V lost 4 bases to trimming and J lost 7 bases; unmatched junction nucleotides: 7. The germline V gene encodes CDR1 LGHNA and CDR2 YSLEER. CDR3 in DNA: TGCGCCAGCAGCCCAAGGGAGGGTTATGAGCAGTACTTC. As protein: CASSPREGYEQYF.

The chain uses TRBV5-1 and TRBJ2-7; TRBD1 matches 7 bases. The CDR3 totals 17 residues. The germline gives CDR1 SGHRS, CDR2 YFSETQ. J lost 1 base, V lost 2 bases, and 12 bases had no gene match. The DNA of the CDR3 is TGCGCCAGCAGCTTAGGGGACAGAGCTCTTCTTTCCTACGAGCAGTACTTC. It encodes CASSLGDRALLSYEQYF.

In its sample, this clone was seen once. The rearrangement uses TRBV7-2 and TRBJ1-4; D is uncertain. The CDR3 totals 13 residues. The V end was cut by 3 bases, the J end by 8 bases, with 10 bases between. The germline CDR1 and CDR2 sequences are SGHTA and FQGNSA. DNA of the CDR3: TGTGCCAGCAGCTTTATGTTTGGGGAAAAACTGTTTTTT. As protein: CASSFMFGEKLFF.

The CDR3 region has the DNA TGTGCCAGCAAGGCCGGGACTAGCGGATACAATGAGCAGTTCTTC. Translation: CASKAGTSGYNEQFF. The chain recombines TRBV2 with TRBJ2-1, with 11 bases fitting TRBD2. The CDR3 is 15 amino acids. The V gene's germline CDR1 is SNHLY and CDR2 FYNNEI. V was clipped by 7 bases and J by 4 bases; unmatched bases: 6.

The DNA of the CDR3 is TGTGCCAGCAGTTCCCTGGGAGGGGCTAATGAAAAACTGTTTTTT. This translates into CASSSLGGANEKLFF. This sequence joins TRBV28 and TRBJ1-4; D perhaps matches TRBD1 (5 bases). Germline-derived CDR1 and CDR2 are MDHEN and SYDVKM. V was cut by 4 bases and J by 3 bases, with 12 bases left in between. This CDR3 region has 15 residues.